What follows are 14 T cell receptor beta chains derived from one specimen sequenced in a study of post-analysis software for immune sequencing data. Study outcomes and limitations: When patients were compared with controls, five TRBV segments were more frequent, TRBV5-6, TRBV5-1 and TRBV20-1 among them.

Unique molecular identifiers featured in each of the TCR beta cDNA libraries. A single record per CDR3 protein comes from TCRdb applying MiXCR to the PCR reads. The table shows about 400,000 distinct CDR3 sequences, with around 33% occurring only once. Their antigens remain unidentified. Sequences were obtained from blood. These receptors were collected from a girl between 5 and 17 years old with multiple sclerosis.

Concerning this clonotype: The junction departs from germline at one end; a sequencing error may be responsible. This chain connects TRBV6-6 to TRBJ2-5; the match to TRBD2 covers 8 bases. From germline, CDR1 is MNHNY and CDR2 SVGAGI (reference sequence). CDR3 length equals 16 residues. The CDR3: CASSYLAGPNQGTQYF. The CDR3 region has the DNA TGTGCCAGCAGCTACTTAGCGGGGCCCAATCAAGGGACCCAGTACTTC.

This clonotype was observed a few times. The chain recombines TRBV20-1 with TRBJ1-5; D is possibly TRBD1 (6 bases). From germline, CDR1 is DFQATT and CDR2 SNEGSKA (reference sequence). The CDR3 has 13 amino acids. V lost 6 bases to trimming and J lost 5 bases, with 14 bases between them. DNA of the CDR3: TGCAGTGCAGCCGGGACACAGGATCAGCCCCAGCATTTT. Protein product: CSAAGTQDQPQHF.

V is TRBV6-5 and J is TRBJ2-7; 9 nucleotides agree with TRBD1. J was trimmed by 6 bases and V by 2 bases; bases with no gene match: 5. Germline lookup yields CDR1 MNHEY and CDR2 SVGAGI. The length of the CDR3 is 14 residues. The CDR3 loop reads CASSYDRGRVEQYF. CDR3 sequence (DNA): TGTGCCAGCAGTTACGACAGGGGGAGGGTCGAGCAGTACTTC.

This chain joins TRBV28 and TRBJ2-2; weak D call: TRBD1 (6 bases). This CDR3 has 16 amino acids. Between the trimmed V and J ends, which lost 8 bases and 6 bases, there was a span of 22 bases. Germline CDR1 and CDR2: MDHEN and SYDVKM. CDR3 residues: CASASWTAKGAGELFF. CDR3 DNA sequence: TGTGCCAGCGCCAGCTGGACAGCAAAGGGCGCCGGGGAGCTGTTTTTT.

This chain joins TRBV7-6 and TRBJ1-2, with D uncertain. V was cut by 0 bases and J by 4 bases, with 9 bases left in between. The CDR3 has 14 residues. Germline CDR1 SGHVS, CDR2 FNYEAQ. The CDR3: CASSLAGFGYGYTF. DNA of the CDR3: TGTGCCAGCAGCTTAGCAGGGTTTGGCTATGGCTACACCTTC.

Here the CDR3 reads CASSPGGGDHSSTDTQYF. The CDR3 nucleotides are TGTGCCAGCAGTCCCGGGGGCGGGGACCATTCTAGCACAGATACGCAGTATTTT. The V gene is TRBV28, the J gene TRBJ2-3; perhaps D is TRBD1 or TRBD2 (6 bases each). CDR3 size: 18 residues. The V gene lost 5 bases and the J gene lost 0 bases, with 21 bases spanning the gap. Germline V lookup: CDR1 MDHEN, CDR2 SYDVKM.

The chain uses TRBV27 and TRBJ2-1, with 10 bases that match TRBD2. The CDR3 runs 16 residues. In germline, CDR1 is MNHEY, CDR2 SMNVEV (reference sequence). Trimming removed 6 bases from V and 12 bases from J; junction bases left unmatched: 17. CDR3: CASRTRGASGGYGQFF. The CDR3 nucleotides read TGTGCCAGCAGGACTCGCGGGGCTAGCGGGGGCTATGGGCAGTTCTTC.

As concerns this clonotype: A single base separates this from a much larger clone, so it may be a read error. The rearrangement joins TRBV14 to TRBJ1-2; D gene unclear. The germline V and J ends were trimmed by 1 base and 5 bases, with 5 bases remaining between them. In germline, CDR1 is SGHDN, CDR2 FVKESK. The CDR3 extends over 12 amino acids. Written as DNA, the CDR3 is TGTGCCAGCAGCCAAGCGCCGTATGGCTACACCTTC. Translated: CASSQAPYGYTF.

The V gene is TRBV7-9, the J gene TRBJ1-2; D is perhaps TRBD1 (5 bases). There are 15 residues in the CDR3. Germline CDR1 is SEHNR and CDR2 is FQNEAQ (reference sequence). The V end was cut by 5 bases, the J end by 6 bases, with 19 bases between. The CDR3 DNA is TGTGCCAGCAGCGGGGTGGGGTCGGGACTCGATGGCTACACCTTC. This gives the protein CASSGVGSGLDGYTF.

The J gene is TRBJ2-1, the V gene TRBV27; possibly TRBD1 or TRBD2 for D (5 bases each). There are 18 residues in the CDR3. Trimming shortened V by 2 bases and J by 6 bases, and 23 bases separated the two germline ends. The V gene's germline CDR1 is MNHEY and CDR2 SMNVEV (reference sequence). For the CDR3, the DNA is TGTGCCAGCAGTTTAGGCCCCGGGGACGGTCCCCGTAGCAATGAGCAGTTCTTC. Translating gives CASSLGPGDGPRSNEQFF.

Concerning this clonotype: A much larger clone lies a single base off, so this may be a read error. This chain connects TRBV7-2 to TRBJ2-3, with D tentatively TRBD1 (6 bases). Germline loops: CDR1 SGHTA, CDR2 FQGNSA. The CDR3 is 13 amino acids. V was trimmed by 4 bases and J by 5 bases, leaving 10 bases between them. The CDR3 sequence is CASSSEGGDTQYF. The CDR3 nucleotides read TGTGCCAGCAGCTCTGAAGGGGGAGATACGCAGTATTTT.

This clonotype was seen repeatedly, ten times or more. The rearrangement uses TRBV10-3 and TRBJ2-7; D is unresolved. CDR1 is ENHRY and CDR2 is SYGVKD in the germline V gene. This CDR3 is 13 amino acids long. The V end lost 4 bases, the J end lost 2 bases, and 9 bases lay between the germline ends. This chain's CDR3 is CAISVAVAYEQYF. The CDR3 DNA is TGTGCCATCAGTGTTGCGGTGGCCTACGAGCAGTACTTC.

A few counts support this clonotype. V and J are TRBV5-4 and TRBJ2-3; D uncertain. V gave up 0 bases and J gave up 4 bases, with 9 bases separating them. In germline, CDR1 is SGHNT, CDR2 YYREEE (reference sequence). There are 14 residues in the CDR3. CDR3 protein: CASSLATIPDTQYF. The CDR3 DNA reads TGTGCCAGCAGCTTGGCCACGATTCCAGATACGCAGTATTTT.

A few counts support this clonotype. This CDR3 reads CASGQADYQPQHF. CDR3 DNA sequence: TGTGCCAGCGGACAGGCCGATTATCAGCCCCAGCATTTT. The V call is TRBV12-3 or TRBV12-4, the J call TRBJ1-5; 7 bases map to TRBD1. This CDR3 region has 13 residues. Germline trimming cut 8 bases from V and 5 bases from J; bases unmatched to any gene: 6.